This TCR beta chain was obtained from a study of CD8 T cells in Susac syndrome. RNA totalling about 0.5 to 1 ug underwent reverse transcription with random hexamers. TCRdb reprocessed the immunoSEQ multiplex PCR reads with MiXCR, giving one entry per CDR3 protein. Of 120,000 to 150,000 distinct CDR3 sequences listed, approximately 95% are singletons. Germline V CDR1 and CDR2: SQVTM, ANQGSEA. This CDR3 comprises 15 residues. The trim removed 1 base at V and 8 bases at J, leaving 11 bases unmatched. In this sample, this clonotype turned up once. Input material: CD4+ T cells from PBMCs. V gene TRBV29-1 combines with J gene TRBJ2-1, with 7 bases aligning to TRBD1. The receptor was derived from a human donor with multiple sclerosis. In nucleotides, the CDR3 is TGCAGCGTTGAAGCCCGTGGACAGGCAATGTATGAGCAGTTCTTC. This codes for CSVEARGQAMYEQFF.